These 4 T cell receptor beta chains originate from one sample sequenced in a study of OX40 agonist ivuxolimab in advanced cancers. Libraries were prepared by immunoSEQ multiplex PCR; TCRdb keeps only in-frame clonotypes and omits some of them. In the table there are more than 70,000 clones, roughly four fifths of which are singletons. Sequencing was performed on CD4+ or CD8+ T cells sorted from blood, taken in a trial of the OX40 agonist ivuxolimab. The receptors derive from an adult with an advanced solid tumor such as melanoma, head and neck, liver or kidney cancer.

The CDR3: CASSGRPGTGKSAYEQYF. Written as DNA, the CDR3 is TGTGCCAGCAGCGGTCGACCCGGGACAGGAAAATCAGCTTACGAGCAGTACTTC. The chain joins TRBV9 to TRBJ2-7, with 8 bases aligning to TRBD1. V shed 3 bases and J 4 bases; nucleotides not matched to a gene: 18. Germline CDR1 is SGDLS and CDR2 is YYNGEE. This CDR3 is 18 amino acids long.

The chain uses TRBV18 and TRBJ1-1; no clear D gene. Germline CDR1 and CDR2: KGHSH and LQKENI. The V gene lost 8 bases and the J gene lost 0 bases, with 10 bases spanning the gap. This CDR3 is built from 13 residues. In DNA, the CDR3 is TGTGCCAGCGCCCACGGTTTGAACACTGAAGCTTTCTTT. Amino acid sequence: CASAHGLNTEAFF.

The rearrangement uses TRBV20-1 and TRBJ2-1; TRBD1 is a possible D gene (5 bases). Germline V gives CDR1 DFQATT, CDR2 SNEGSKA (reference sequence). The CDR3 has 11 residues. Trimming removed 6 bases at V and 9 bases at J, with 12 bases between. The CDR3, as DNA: TGCAGTGCGAAGGGGTCGGGTGAGCAGTTCTTC. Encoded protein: CSAKGSGEQFF.

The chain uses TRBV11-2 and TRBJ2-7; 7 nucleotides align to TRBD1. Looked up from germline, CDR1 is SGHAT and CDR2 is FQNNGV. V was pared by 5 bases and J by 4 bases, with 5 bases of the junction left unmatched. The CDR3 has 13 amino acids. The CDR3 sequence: CASSTRQGYEQYF. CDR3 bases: TGTGCCAGCAGCACGCGACAGGGTTACGAGCAGTACTTC.